One sample yielded the 5 T cell receptor beta chains listed below, sequenced in a study of T cells in Graves' hyperthyroidism and ophthalmopathy. Authors of the study amplified TCR beta CDR3 regions from RNA transcripts. Researchers ran a first-round RT-PCR on the TCR CDR3 using the HTBI primer set. TCRdb re-derived calls from the multiplex PCR reads in MiXCR, one entry per CDR3 protein. The data show about 24,000 distinct CDR3 sequences, roughly 49% seen once. The material sequenced was blood. The receptor source for this set is a woman aged 40 to 49 with Graves' hyperthyroidism that later progressed to Graves' ophthalmopathy.

There are a few counts of this clonotype. The V gene is TRBV7-2, the J gene TRBJ2-1, with a tentative D call TRBD2 (6 bases). In germline, CDR1 is SGHTA, CDR2 FQGNSA. There are 15 residues in the CDR3. Trimming left V 5 bases short and J 6 bases short, with 17 bases between. In DNA, the CDR3 is TGTGCCAGCAGCCCAGGTAGCGGTGGAACCAATGAGCAGTTCTTC. Translated, it gives CASSPGSGGTNEQFF. The whole variable domain, remainder taken from reference TRBV7-2 and TRBJ2-1, is GAGVSQSPSNKVTEKGKDVELRCDPISGHTALYWYRQSLGQGLEFLIYFQGNSAPDKSGLPSDRFSAERTGGSVSTLTIQRTQQEDSAVYLCASSPGSGGTNEQFFGPGTRLTVL.

The J gene is TRBJ2-7, the V gene TRBV29-1; no clear D. From germline, CDR1 is SQVTM and CDR2 ANQGSEA. V was clipped by 5 bases and J by 0 bases, with 14 bases between them. This CDR3 is 14 amino acids long. CDR3 nucleotide sequence: TGCAGCGTTAGCAAACAAAGGAGCTCCTACGAGCAGTACTTC. As protein: CSVSKQRSSYEQYF.

This clonotype was counted a few times. The chain joins TRBV25-1 to TRBJ1-6; D gene unclear. Per germline, CDR1 MGHDK and CDR2 SYGVNS. CDR3 length equals 14 residues. V was trimmed by 6 bases and J by 7 bases, leaving 13 bases between them. Here the CDR3 DNA reads TGTGCCAGCAGCCTGACGAGTTCGAATTCACCCCTCCACTTT. Its translation: CASSLTSSNSPLHF.

The chain carries TRBV29-1 and TRBJ2-7; TRBD1 agrees at 7 bases. Looked up from germline, CDR1 is SQVTM and CDR2 is ANQGSEA. The CDR3 is 12 residues long. V lost 4 bases to trimming and J lost 4 bases; unmatched junction nucleotides: 4. The CDR3 here is CSVVSRGYEQYF. The CDR3, as DNA: TGCAGCGTTGTATCCAGGGGGTACGAGCAGTACTTC.

The sample holds a few counts of this clonotype. This sequence may be a read error, since a much larger clone differs from it by one base. V is TRBV4-2 and J is TRBJ1-4; possibly TRBD1 for D (5 bases). With 1 base removed from V and 6 bases from J, the gap between germline ends came to 15 bases. The CDR3 is made up of 16 amino acids. Per the germline V gene, CDR1 is LGHNA and CDR2 is YNFKEQ. CDR3 sequence reads: CASSQGDGALDEKLFF. The CDR3 DNA follows: TGTGCCAGCAGCCAAGGCGATGGGGCTTTGGATGAAAAACTGTTTTTT.